This entry lists 5 T cell receptor beta chains sequenced from one sample in a study of CD8 T cells in ankylosing spondylitis. TCRdb independently ran MiXCR on the 5' RACE reads; one entry per CDR3 protein. The profile shows about 250,000 distinct CDR3 sequences, 30% to 40% of them singletons. The sample comprised blood, either unsorted or a sorted T cell fraction (not recorded which). The origin of the receptors is a male donor with ankylosing spondylitis or in good health (not recorded which).

This clonotype was detected a few times. The chain carries TRBV29-1 and TRBJ2-7; 10 positions agree with TRBD2. V lost 3 bases, J lost 0 bases, and 2 bases stayed unmatched. The CDR3 totals 14 residues. Germline-derived CDR1 and CDR2 are SQVTM and ANQGSEA. CDR3 DNA sequence: TGCAGCGTTGAGGTAGCGGGGGGCTCCTACGAGCAGTACTTC. As protein: CSVEVAGGSYEQYF.

The gene calls are TRBV29-1 and TRBJ2-3; D remains ambiguous. The length of the CDR3 is 13 residues. CDR1 SQVTM and CDR2 ANQGSEA come from the germline V gene. Trimming pared 7 bases from V and 0 bases from J, leaving 11 bases between. The CDR3: CSAPSESTDTQYF. CDR3 nucleotide sequence: TGCAGCGCCCCATCGGAAAGCACAGATACGCAGTATTTT.

This rearrangement joins TRBV20-1 to TRBJ2-7, with 8 bases lining up with TRBD2. V trimming: 6 bases; J trimming: 3 bases; junction bases outside the gene matches: 7. The CDR3 covers 13 residues. Germline V CDR1 and CDR2: DFQATT, SNEGSKA (reference sequence). This chain's CDR3 is CSATGTSNYEQYF. CDR3 nucleotides: TGCAGTGCGACCGGGACTAGTAACTACGAGCAGTACTTC.

The chain recombines TRBV7-2 with TRBJ2-2, with 9 nucleotides matching TRBD2. This CDR3 contains 16 residues. Germline CDR1 SGHTA, CDR2 FQGNSA. V lost 3 bases, J lost 3 bases, and 5 bases stayed unmatched. CDR3 coding DNA: TGTGCCAGCAGCTTTGATAAGCGGGGGGACACCGGGGAGCTGTTTTTT. Translation: CASSFDKRGDTGELFF.

The chain recombines TRBV5-5 with TRBJ2-7, with D maybe TRBD1 (5 bases). Trimming took off 4 bases at V and 6 bases at J, with 20 bases between the two ends. CDR1 is SGHKS, CDR2 YYEKEE, per germline (reference sequence). CDR3 size: 15 residues. The CDR3 nucleotides are TGTGCCAGCAGCCCCGCGGCCAGGGTGATTTCCGAGCAGTACTTC. Translated, it gives CASSPAARVISEQYF.